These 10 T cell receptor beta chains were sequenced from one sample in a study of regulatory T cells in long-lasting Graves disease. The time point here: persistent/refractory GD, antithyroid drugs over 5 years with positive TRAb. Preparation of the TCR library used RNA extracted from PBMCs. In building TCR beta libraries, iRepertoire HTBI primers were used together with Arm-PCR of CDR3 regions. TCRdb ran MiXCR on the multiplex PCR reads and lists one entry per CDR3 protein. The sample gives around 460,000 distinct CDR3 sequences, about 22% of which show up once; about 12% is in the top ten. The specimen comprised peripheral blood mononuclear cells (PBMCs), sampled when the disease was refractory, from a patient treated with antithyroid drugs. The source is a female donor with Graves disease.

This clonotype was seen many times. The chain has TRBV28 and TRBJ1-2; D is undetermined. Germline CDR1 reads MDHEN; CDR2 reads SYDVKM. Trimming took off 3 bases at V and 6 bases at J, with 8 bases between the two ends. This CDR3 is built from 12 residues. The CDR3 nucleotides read TGTGCCAGCAGTTTTTCGGAGGATGGCTACACCTTC. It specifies CASSFSEDGYTF.

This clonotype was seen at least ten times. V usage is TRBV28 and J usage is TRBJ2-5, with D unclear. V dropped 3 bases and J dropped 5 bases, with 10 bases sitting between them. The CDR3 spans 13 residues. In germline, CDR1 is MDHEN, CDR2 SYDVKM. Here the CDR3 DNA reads TGTGCCAGCAGTTTTTGGGGTGTTGAGACCCAGTACTTC. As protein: CASSFWGVETQYF.

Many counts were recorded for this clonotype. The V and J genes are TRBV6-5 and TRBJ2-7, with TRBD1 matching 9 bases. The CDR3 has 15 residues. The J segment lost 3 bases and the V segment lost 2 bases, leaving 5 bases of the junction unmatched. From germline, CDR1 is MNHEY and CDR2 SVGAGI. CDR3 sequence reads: CASSYRGQGDYEQYF. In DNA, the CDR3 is TGTGCCAGCAGTTACAGGGGACAGGGAGACTACGAGCAGTACTTC.

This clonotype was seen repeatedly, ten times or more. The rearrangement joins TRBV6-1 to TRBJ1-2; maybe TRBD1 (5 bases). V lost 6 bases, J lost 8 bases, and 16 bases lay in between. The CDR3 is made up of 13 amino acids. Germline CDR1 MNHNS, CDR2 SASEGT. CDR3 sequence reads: CASRGLQLRGYTF. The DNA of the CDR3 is TGTGCCAGCAGGGGGCTTCAACTGCGGGGCTACACCTTC.

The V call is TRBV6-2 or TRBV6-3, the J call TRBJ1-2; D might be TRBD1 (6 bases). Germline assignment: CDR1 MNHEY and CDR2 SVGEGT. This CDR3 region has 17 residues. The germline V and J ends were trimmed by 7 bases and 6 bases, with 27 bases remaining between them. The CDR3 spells CASKSPPPGQHLHGYTF. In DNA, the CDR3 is TGTGCCAGCAAGTCTCCTCCCCCTGGACAGCACCTCCATGGCTACACCTTC.

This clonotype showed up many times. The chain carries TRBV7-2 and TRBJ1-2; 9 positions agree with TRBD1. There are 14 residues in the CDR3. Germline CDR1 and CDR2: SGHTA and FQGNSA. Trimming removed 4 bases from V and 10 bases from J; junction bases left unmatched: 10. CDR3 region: CASSSSPGQGFYTF. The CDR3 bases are TGTGCCAGCAGCTCCTCCCCGGGACAGGGTTTCTACACCTTC.

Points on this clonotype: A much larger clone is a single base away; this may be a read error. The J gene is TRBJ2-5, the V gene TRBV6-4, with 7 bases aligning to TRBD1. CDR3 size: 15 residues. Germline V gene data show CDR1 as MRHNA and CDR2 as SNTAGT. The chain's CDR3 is CASVRDSPGQEAQYF. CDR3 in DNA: TGTGCCAGCGTGAGGGACAGTCCGGGGCAAGAGGCCCAGTACTTC.

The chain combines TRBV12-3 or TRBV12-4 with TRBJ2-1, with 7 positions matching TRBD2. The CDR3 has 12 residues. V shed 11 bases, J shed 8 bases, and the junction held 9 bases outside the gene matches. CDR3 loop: CAGGRGGYEQFF. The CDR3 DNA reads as TGTGCCGGAGGGAGGGGAGGGTATGAGCAGTTCTTC.

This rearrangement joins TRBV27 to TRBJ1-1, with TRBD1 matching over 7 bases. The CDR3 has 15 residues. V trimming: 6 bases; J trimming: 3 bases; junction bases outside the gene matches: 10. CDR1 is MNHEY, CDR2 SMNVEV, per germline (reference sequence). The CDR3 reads CASRNNRGLDTEAFF. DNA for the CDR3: TGTGCCAGCAGAAATAACAGGGGCCTAGACACTGAAGCTTTCTTT.

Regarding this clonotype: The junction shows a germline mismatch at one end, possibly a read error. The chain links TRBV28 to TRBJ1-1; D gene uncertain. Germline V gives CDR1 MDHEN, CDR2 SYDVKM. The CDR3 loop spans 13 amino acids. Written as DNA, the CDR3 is TGTGCCAACAGTTTTCGGCCGATCACTGAAGCTTTCTTT. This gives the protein CANSFRPITEAFF.